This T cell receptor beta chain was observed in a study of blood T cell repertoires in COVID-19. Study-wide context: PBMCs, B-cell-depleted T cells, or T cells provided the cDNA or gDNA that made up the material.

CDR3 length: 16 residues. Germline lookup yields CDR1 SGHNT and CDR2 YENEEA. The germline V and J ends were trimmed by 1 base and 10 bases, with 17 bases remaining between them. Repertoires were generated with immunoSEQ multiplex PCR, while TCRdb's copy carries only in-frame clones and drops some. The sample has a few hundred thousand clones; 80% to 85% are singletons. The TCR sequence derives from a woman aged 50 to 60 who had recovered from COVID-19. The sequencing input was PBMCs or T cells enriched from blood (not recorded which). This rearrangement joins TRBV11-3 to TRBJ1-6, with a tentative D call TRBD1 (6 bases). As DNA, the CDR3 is TGTGCCAGCAGCTTAGTTGGGACATCGACCTCATCACCCCTCCACTTT. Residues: CASSLVGTSTSSPLHF.